The source of this T cell receptor beta chain is a study of shared clonotypes between healthy human individuals. Assay used: immunoSEQ multiplex PCR; TCRdb lists only in-frame clones, some missing. This table has more than 1.2 million clones, approximately 98.5% appearing once. The CDR3 runs 12 residues. V lost 10 bases and J 5 bases, leaving 14 bases between the germline ends. Germline CDR1 reads MDHEN; CDR2 reads SYDVKM. Sample: naive CD4+ T cells sorted from blood. The subset: CD45RA+ positively selected. V and J are TRBV28 and TRBJ2-5; D is ambiguous. The receptor was isolated from a man younger than 45 in good health. The CDR3 DNA follows: TGTGCCACCACCGGCCCCCTGGAGACCCAGTACTTC. Amino acids: CATTGPLETQYF.